Each of the 18 T cell receptor beta chains below was sequenced from the same sample in a study of shared clonotypes between healthy human individuals. The repertoire was sequenced with immunoSEQ multiplex PCR; TCRdb's copy has only in-frame clones and lacks some. The table lists about 680,000 clones, under 95% of them singletons. Naive CD8 isolation took CD45RO-negative cells positively selected for CCR7 and excluded terminally differentiated effector memory CD45RA+ cells. Sequenced input: naive CD8+ T cells sorted from blood. The origin of the receptors is a man aged 30-40 years in good health.

The chain recombines TRBV14 with TRBJ2-3; TRBD1 aligns across 9 bases. V shed 5 bases, J shed 4 bases, and the junction held 7 bases outside the gene matches. The CDR3 is 15 residues long. Germline lookup yields CDR1 SGHDN and CDR2 FVKESK. The CDR3 protein is CASSSTGGNADTQYF. The CDR3, as DNA: TGTGCCAGCAGCTCCACAGGGGGCAACGCAGATACGCAGTATTTT.

V is TRBV5-4 and J is TRBJ2-5, with 11 bases fitting TRBD1. The CDR3 consists of 17 residues. Trimming removed 2 bases from V and 0 bases from J; junction bases left unmatched: 6. CDR1 is SGHNT, CDR2 YYREEE, per germline (reference sequence). CDR3: CASSFRGTGGYQETQYF. Written as DNA, the CDR3 is TGTGCCAGCAGCTTTAGGGGGACAGGGGGGTACCAAGAGACCCAGTACTTC.

The chain joins TRBV4-1 to TRBJ2-5; 8 bases agree with TRBD2. The junction had 4 bases not matched to a gene; V was cut back by 4 bases and J by 3 bases. The germline CDR1 and CDR2 sequences are MGHRA and YSYEKL. This CDR3 spans 14 amino acids. The CDR3 DNA sequence: TGCGCCAGCAGCCTCAAGGGACTAGAAGAGACCCAGTACTTC. Translation gives CASSLKGLEETQYF.

On this clone itself: Other DNA sequences in the same sample also yield this CDR3. V is TRBV7-9 and J is TRBJ2-7; D may be TRBD1 (5 bases). Germline V gives CDR1 SEHNR, CDR2 FQNEAQ (reference sequence). The CDR3 extends over 12 amino acids. V was pared by 0 bases and J by 6 bases, with 6 bases between. In nucleotides, the CDR3 is TGTGCCAGCAGCTTAGCAGGGGCCGAGCAGTACTTC. Translated, it gives CASSLAGAEQYF.

This sequence joins TRBV9 and TRBJ2-1, with 9 bases fitting TRBD2. CDR3 length equals 17 residues. V lost 4 bases to trimming and J lost 8 bases; unmatched junction nucleotides: 16. Per the germline V gene, CDR1 is SGDLS and CDR2 is YYNGEE. The CDR3 sequence: CASSSPLSGSILDEQFF. In DNA form, the CDR3 reads TGTGCCAGCAGCTCCCCACTTAGCGGGAGTATCTTGGATGAGCAGTTCTTC.

The chain has TRBV28 and TRBJ2-7, with TRBD1 matching over 8 bases. Germline V gives CDR1 MDHEN, CDR2 SYDVKM. The CDR3 has 15 amino acids. The V gene end was trimmed by 7 bases and the J gene end by 0 bases; junction bases not matched to a gene: 8. In DNA form, the CDR3 reads TGTGCCAGCACTTCGGGACAGGCTAACTCCTACGAGCAGTACTTC. Protein product: CASTSGQANSYEQYF.

The chain combines TRBV6-5 with TRBJ1-1, with 9 nucleotides matching TRBD1. With V trimmed by 4 bases and J by 1 base, 7 bases remained unmatched. Germline CDR1 MNHEY, CDR2 SVGAGI. CDR3 length: 16 residues. In DNA form, the CDR3 reads TGTGCCAGCAGTTCCCGGGACAGGGCTAAGAACACTGAAGCTTTCTTT. Protein product: CASSSRDRAKNTEAFF.

The genes are TRBV7-8 and TRBJ2-7; D is ambiguous. V was clipped by 2 bases and J by 2 bases, with 10 bases between them. The length of the CDR3 is 14 residues. Per the germline V gene, CDR1 is SGHVS and CDR2 is FQNEAQ. The CDR3 sequence is CASSLPGTTYEQYF. As DNA, the CDR3 is TGTGCCAGCAGCTTACCAGGAACCACCTACGAGCAGTACTTC.

The chain recombines TRBV27 with TRBJ2-1; D might be TRBD1 or TRBD2, each matching 5 bases. Per the germline V gene, CDR1 is MNHEY and CDR2 is SMNVEV (reference sequence). The CDR3 covers 16 residues. V lost 5 bases and J lost 6, with 20 bases in between. The CDR3 sequence is CASSDSRGHVFNEQFF. Written as DNA, the CDR3 is TGTGCCAGCAGTGATTCTCGGGGCCATGTCTTCAATGAGCAGTTCTTC.

The rearrangement uses TRBV7-9 and TRBJ1-2; D is unclear. This CDR3 has 14 residues. The V gene's germline CDR1 is SEHNR and CDR2 FQNEAQ (reference sequence). With 10 bases removed from V and 1 base from J, the gap between germline ends came to 16 bases. CDR3 nucleotide sequence: TGTGCCATCCGAAACAGTGATAATAACTATGGCTACACCTTC. Translated, it gives CAIRNSDNNYGYTF.

The chain uses TRBV7-2 and TRBJ2-1; the D gene is possibly TRBD2 (5 bases). The V and J ends lost 3 bases and 0 bases respectively, with 15 bases between them. The CDR3 has 17 residues. Germline V lookup: CDR1 SGHTA, CDR2 FQGNSA. CDR3 region: CASSFLGLASSYNEQFF. CDR3 coding DNA: TGTGCCAGCAGCTTTTTAGGGCTAGCAAGCTCCTACAATGAGCAGTTCTTC.

The chain couples TRBV7-9 to TRBJ2-7, with 10 bases matching TRBD1. Germline-derived CDR1 and CDR2 are SEHNR and FQNEAQ (reference sequence). The J segment lost 1 base and the V segment lost 0 bases, leaving 9 bases of the junction unmatched. The CDR3 loop spans 18 amino acids. The CDR3 nucleotides are TGTGCCAGCAGCTTAGCGCCGGGACAGGGGAAGGGTTCCTACGAGCAGTACTTC. Its protein product is CASSLAPGQGKGSYEQYF.

J is TRBJ2-7 and V is TRBV6-6; the D is unclear. The CDR3 consists of 12 residues. Germline V gene lookup returns CDR1 MNHNY and CDR2 SVGAGI (reference sequence). Trimming pared 2 bases from V and 3 bases from J, leaving 5 bases between. CDR3 coding DNA: TGTGCCAGCAGTTACGTGCACTACGAGCAGTACTTC. Translating it yields CASSYVHYEQYF.

This chain uses TRBV14 with TRBJ1-2, with 9 bases fitting TRBD1. The germline CDR1 and CDR2 sequences are SGHDN and FVKESK. Unmatched junction bases numbered 6, after V lost 0 bases and J lost 4 bases. This CDR3 is 16 amino acids long. CDR3 nucleotide sequence: TGTGCCAGCAGCCAAGATTTCGGGACAGGGAGCTATGGCTACACCTTC. This gives the protein CASSQDFGTGSYGYTF.

V usage is TRBV6-6 and J usage is TRBJ1-1; no reliable D call. CDR1 is MNHNY and CDR2 is SVGAGI in the germline V gene (reference sequence). Trimming left V 4 bases short and J 7 bases short, with 4 bases between. The length of the CDR3 is 10 residues. The CDR3 loop is CASSSIEAFF. In DNA, the CDR3 is TGTGCCAGCAGTTCCATTGAAGCTTTCTTT.

The gene calls are TRBV29-1 and TRBJ2-2, with D unresolved. The CDR3 spans 13 residues. V lost 3 bases and J lost 0, with 5 bases in between. Germline V CDR1 and CDR2: SQVTM, ANQGSEA. The CDR3 DNA reads as TGCAGCGTTGACGCTCCGAACACCGGGGAGCTGTTTTTT. The encoded protein is CSVDAPNTGELFF.

Note on this clone: Other DNA sequences within the sample encode an identical CDR3. The rearrangement joins TRBV2 to TRBJ2-7; 7 bases agree with TRBD1. The CDR3 loop spans 13 amino acids. The germline gives CDR1 SNHLY, CDR2 FYNNEI. J lost 3 bases, V lost 6 bases, and 5 bases had no gene match. The CDR3 sequence is CASSGTDSYEQYF. DNA for the CDR3: TGTGCCAGCAGCGGGACAGACAGCTACGAGCAGTACTTC.

The DNA of the CDR3 is TGCAGCGTTGTAAGATGGAACACCGGGGAGCTGTTTTTT. Encoded protein: CSVVRWNTGELFF. The V gene is TRBV29-1, the J gene TRBJ2-2; D not certain. The germline V and J ends were trimmed by 4 bases and 1 base, with 7 bases remaining between them. The germline V gene has CDR1 SQVTM and CDR2 ANQGSEA. CDR3 length: 13 amino acids.